This T cell receptor beta chain was recorded in a study of CD8 T cells in Susac syndrome. CD8+ and CD4+ T cells taken from blood had their TCR beta sequenced. TEMRA cells were FACS-enriched, and CD8+ and CD4+ T cells were isolated negatively. The authors reverse transcribed roughly 0.5 to 1 ug RNA with random hexamers. TCRdb redid the calling of the immunoSEQ multiplex PCR reads with MiXCR, one entry per CDR3 protein. The sample has about 140,000 distinct CDR3 sequences, 94% seen once. The length of the CDR3 is 16 residues. The germline gives CDR1 GTSNPN, CDR2 SVGIG (reference sequence). The V end lost 4 bases, the J end lost 8 bases, and 24 bases lay between the germline ends.

Sequenced sample: CD8+ T cells from PBMCs. This chain uses TRBV30 with TRBJ2-1; D is possibly TRBD2 (5 bases). The sequence was collected from a human donor in good health. Written as DNA, the CDR3 is TGTGCCTGGACGGGGTCTGGTCTTATTAATTCGGATGAGCAGTTCTTC. This translates into CAWTGSGLINSDEQFF.